What follows are 9 T cell receptor beta chains derived from one specimen sequenced in a study of blood T cell repertoires in COVID-19. Method: immunoSEQ multiplex PCR; TCRdb's copy keeps in-frame clones and lacks some. The sample includes approximately 300,000 clones, 70% to 90% seen only once; the top ten take approximately 5.4%. Sequencing was performed on PBMCs or T cells enriched from blood (not recorded which). These receptors were collected from a woman aged 25 to 45 who had recovered from COVID-19.

The chain employs TRBV7-2 and TRBJ2-7; 7 nucleotides line up with TRBD2. The V gene's germline CDR1 is SGHTA and CDR2 FQGNSA. The CDR3 covers 15 residues. J lost 3 bases, V lost 5 bases, and 10 bases had no gene match. CDR3 sequence (DNA): TGTGCCAGCAGCCCAGTAGGTCCTAGCGGCTACGAGCAGTACTTC. Protein sequence: CASSPVGPSGYEQYF.

The chain recombines TRBV7-3 with TRBJ2-5; TRBD2 aligns across 8 bases. This CDR3 has 14 amino acids. V was pared by 0 bases and J by 4 bases, with 1 base of the junction left unmatched. CDR1 is SGHTA and CDR2 is FQGTGA in the germline V gene. CDR3 amino acids: CASSLTTSGETQYF. CDR3 DNA sequence: TGTGCCAGCAGCTTAACCACTAGCGGAGAGACCCAGTACTTC.

This chain joins TRBV18 and TRBJ1-5, with D possibly matching TRBD1 (5 bases). The CDR3 contains 15 residues. The germline gives CDR1 KGHSH, CDR2 LQKENI. V was trimmed by 1 base and J by 1 base, leaving 8 bases between them. The chain's CDR3 is CASSPRGVSNQPQHF. CDR3 sequence (DNA): TGTGCCAGCTCACCACGGGGCGTCAGCAATCAGCCCCAGCATTTT.

The V gene is TRBV6-2 or TRBV6-3, the J gene TRBJ1-1; D gene uncertain. Germline V gene data show CDR1 as MNHEY and CDR2 as SVGEGT. This CDR3 spans 15 amino acids. With 2 bases removed from V and 0 bases from J, the gap between germline ends came to 10 bases. The DNA of the CDR3 is TGTGCCAGCAGTTACCCGACAAACATGAACACTGAAGCTTTCTTT. This sequence encodes CASSYPTNMNTEAFF.

The V gene is TRBV19, the J gene TRBJ2-2, with TRBD2 matching over 12 bases. Germline V gene lookup returns CDR1 LNHDA and CDR2 SQIVND (reference sequence). CDR3 length equals 17 residues. With V trimmed by 5 bases and J by 4 bases, 8 bases remained unmatched. CDR3 sequence reads: CASSGSRLAGATGELFF. The CDR3 nucleotides read TGTGCCAGTAGTGGATCACGACTAGCGGGGGCCACCGGGGAGCTGTTTTTT.

The V call is TRBV7-9, the J call TRBJ1-4; weak D call: TRBD1 (6 bases). Germline V gives CDR1 SEHNR, CDR2 FQNEAQ (reference sequence). Trimming pared 3 bases from V and 0 bases from J, leaving 11 bases between. This CDR3 is built from 16 residues. The DNA for the CDR3 is TGTGCCAGCAGCTTGTTTGGGACACCAACTAATGAAAAACTGTTTTTT. This translates into CASSLFGTPTNEKLFF.

The chain has TRBV30 and TRBJ1-5; TRBD1 matches 10 bases. The CDR3 totals 14 residues. V trimming: 3 bases; J trimming: 5 bases; junction bases outside the gene matches: 4. Per germline, CDR1 GTSNPN and CDR2 SVGIG (reference sequence). The CDR3 is CAWRTGGLDQPQHF. As DNA, the CDR3 is TGTGCCTGGAGGACAGGGGGCCTCGATCAGCCCCAGCATTTT. The full variable domain, in which reference TRBV30 and TRBJ1-5 provide the parts outside the CDR3, is SQTIHQWPATLVQPVGSPLSLECTVEGTSNPNLYWYRQAAGRGLQLLFYSVGIGQISSEVPQNLSASRPQDRQFILSSKKLLLSDSGFYLCAWRTGGLDQPQHFGDGTRLSIL.

The CDR3 spells CASSLSEGSYEQYF. CDR3 nucleotide sequence: TGTGCCAGCAGCTTATCGGAGGGCTCCTACGAGCAGTACTTC. The chain links TRBV7-6 to TRBJ2-7, with a possible D match to TRBD2 (6 bases). This CDR3 comprises 14 residues. V lost 2 bases and J lost 0, with 8 bases in between. Germline V lookup: CDR1 SGHVS, CDR2 FNYEAQ.

The chain couples TRBV6-5 to TRBJ2-5, with 8 bases identical to TRBD2. This CDR3 region has 13 residues. Germline values: CDR1 MNHEY, CDR2 SVGAGI. V trimming: 5 bases; J trimming: 4 bases; junction bases outside the gene matches: 3. CDR3 amino acids: CASSPRGGETQYF. The DNA of the CDR3 is TGTGCCAGCAGTCCCCGGGGGGGAGAGACCCAGTACTTC.